The subject of this entry is one T cell receptor (beta chain). This receptor's antigen is unknown. No base quality information exists; no much larger clone differs at one position. Whole blood was collected in K2EDTA tubes by collaborating institutions according to the institutions' own protocols. For TCRbeta analysis, collaborators shipped samples as frozen whole blood, isolated PBMCs, or DNA extracted from either of those sample types. The record originates from a study of blood T cell repertoires in COVID-19 (dated by TCRdb to the early 2020s). Regarding the complete study: The collaborator samples originated in the United States, Italy and Spain and spanned the acute and convalescent phases of COVID-19. The repertoires were made available in a free public database intended to serve as a resource for research on the immune response to SARS-CoV-2. The prospective study material was composed of cDNA or gDNA derived from T cells, B-cell-depleted T cells, or PBMCs. HLA class I and class II types, where available, came from metadata supplied by the sample provider rather than from assay-based typing. Deeply sampled blood TCRbeta repertoires from subjects exposed to, actively infected with, or recovered from COVID-19 were included in the dataset. Sample metadata almost always included a de-identified subject ID, COVID-19 status, age in years and sex. Samples came from the ongoing ImmuneRACE study (first 160 participants) plus 1,254 subjects from 6 global collaborators. Beyond this particular receptor, the publication reports: The amount of clinical and demographic metadata varied by source and participant and was provided uncurated.

TCRbeta CDR3 regions were amplified from genomic DNA by means of the immunoSEQ Assay, a bias-controlled multiplex PCR. Per the original workflow: Nucleated cell counts per sample were estimated from amplification of reference gene primers within the assay. Sequence reads were collapsed and filtered to measure the absolute abundance of every unique TCRbeta CDR3 rearrangement. For each sample, productive Simpson clonality was calculated by taking the square root of Simpson's diversity index across productive rearrangements. Sourced from immuneACCESS, this table was stored by TCRdb with only in-frame sequences that have V and J called. A share of the clones is absent; for the studies checked, an unresolved V gene accounts for under half, and the remainder has no known explanation. Clone size and the V and J calls come from that table; the DNA yielded D and trimming. A total of 120,000 or so clones appear in this sample, approximately 68% of them only once. The ten largest clonotypes hold 2% to 2.5% of the sample.

The junction carries 13 bases between V and J, which are trimmed by 3 bases and 2 bases respectively. The CDR3 contains 14 residues, cysteine and phenylalanine counted. Only the CDR3 DNA stays, 42 bases, in frame from base 1. CDR1 and CDR2 were assigned from the germline V gene (reference sequence) as GTSNPN and SVGIG. This sequence was found in a woman aged 65 to 85 with acute or convalescent COVID-19. Sequencing used peripheral blood. The sequence links TRBV30 to TRBJ1-1; the best D guess is TRBD1, with 5 bases matching. The DNA sequence is TGTGCCTGGAGGACCGACAGATTCAACACTGAAGCTTTCTTT. Translated, it reads CAWRTDRFNTEAFF.